Below, 12 T cell receptor beta chains from the same sample are listed, as sequenced in a study of blood T cell repertoires in COVID-19. Method: immunoSEQ multiplex PCR; TCRdb's copy keeps in-frame clones and lacks some. The sample includes 97,000 or so clones, roughly 85% seen only once; the top ten take under 2.5%. Input material: peripheral blood. The receptors were sampled from a man aged 45 to 65 with active COVID-19.

The chain links TRBV19 to TRBJ1-6; possibly TRBD1 for D (5 bases). The CDR3 covers 14 residues. The V and J ends lost 4 bases and 7 bases respectively, with 11 bases between them. The germline V gene has CDR1 LNHDA and CDR2 SQIVND (reference sequence). In nucleotides, the CDR3 is TGTGCCAGTAGTACAGGGATGGGGAATTCACCCCTCCACTTT. Encoded protein: CASSTGMGNSPLHF.

This chain links TRBV6-5 with TRBJ2-5, with TRBD2 matching over 12 bases. This CDR3 spans 15 amino acids. V was clipped by 6 bases and J by 5 bases; unmatched bases: 7. Germline CDR1 reads MNHEY; CDR2 reads SVGAGI. The chain's CDR3 is CASSRLAGARETQYF. The CDR3 coding sequence is TGTGCCAGCAGCCGACTAGCGGGGGCCCGGGAGACCCAGTACTTC.

The chain employs TRBV20-1 and TRBJ1-3; a weak D match, TRBD1 (5 bases). The CDR3 has 16 residues. Per the germline V gene, CDR1 is DFQATT and CDR2 is SNEGSKA (reference sequence). The V end was cut by 3 bases, the J end by 2 bases, with 17 bases between. The CDR3 is CSASPNAGGAGNTIYF. The CDR3 region has the DNA TGCAGTGCTAGTCCCAATGCGGGGGGGGCTGGAAACACCATATATTTT.

The chain couples TRBV29-1 to TRBJ2-1, with TRBD2 as a possible D gene (5 bases). Trimming left V 4 bases short and J 0 bases short, with 10 bases between. Germline V gives CDR1 SQVTM, CDR2 ANQGSEA. This CDR3 has 14 amino acids. This CDR3 is CSVAGISSYNEQFF. DNA of the CDR3: TGCAGCGTTGCGGGGATTAGCTCCTACAATGAGCAGTTCTTC.

The table lists this clone with a few counts. This chain connects TRBV11-3 to TRBJ2-7; weak D call: TRBD2 (5 bases). CDR1 SGHNT and CDR2 YENEEA come from the germline V gene. This CDR3 region has 13 residues. V dropped 4 bases and J dropped 3 bases, with 10 bases sitting between them. The CDR3 DNA reads as TGTGCCAGCAGCTACCGGGATGGCTACGAGCAGTACTTC. This sequence encodes CASSYRDGYEQYF.

The CDR3 DNA reads TGTGCCAGCAGCTTTTTAGGGGGACAGGGAGGCACTGAAGCTTTCTTT. This gives the protein CASSFLGGQGGTEAFF. This chain uses TRBV11-2 with TRBJ1-1; 9 positions agree with TRBD1. V shed 3 bases and J 4 bases; nucleotides not matched to a gene: 9. The germline gives CDR1 SGHAT, CDR2 FQNNGV. The CDR3 extends over 16 amino acids.

The rearrangement joins TRBV7-2 to TRBJ2-3, with TRBD1 as a possible D gene (6 bases). Germline CDR1 reads SGHTA; CDR2 reads FQGNSA. The ends were cut back, 4 bases at V and 2 bases at J, with 16 bases in the middle. The CDR3 extends over 16 amino acids. Here the CDR3 reads CASSSFAGAATDTQYF. The CDR3 coding sequence is TGTGCCAGCAGCTCCTTTGCAGGGGCAGCCACAGATACGCAGTATTTT. The full variable domain, its missing parts supplied by reference TRBV7-2 and TRBJ2-3, is GAGVSQSPSNKVTEKGKDVELRCDPISGHTALYWYRQSLGQGLEFLIYFQGNSAPDKSGLPSDRFSAERTGGSVSTLTIQRTQQEDSAVYLCASSSFAGAATDTQYFGPGTRLTVL.

This chain connects TRBV29-1 to TRBJ1-5; 7 bases are shared with TRBD1. CDR1 and CDR2 (germline): SQVTM, ANQGSEA. The CDR3 covers 13 residues. Germline trimming cut 5 bases from V and 6 bases from J; bases unmatched to any gene: 7. The CDR3 bases are TGCAGCGTTTCTACAGGGGATGGTCAGCCCCAGCATTTT. Translated: CSVSTGDGQPQHF. The whole variable domain, filled in from reference TRBV29-1 and TRBJ1-5, reads SAVISQKPSRDICQRGTSLTIQCQVDSQVTMMFWYRQQPGQSLTLIATANQGSEATYESGFVIDKFPISRPNLTFSTLTVSNMSPEDSSIYLCSVSTGDGQPQHFGDGTRLSIL.

This clone was counted only a few times. This sequence joins TRBV4-1 and TRBJ1-5, with D tentatively TRBD1 (5 bases). The V end was cut by 5 bases, the J end by 2 bases, with 16 bases between. Germline loops: CDR1 MGHRA, CDR2 YSYEKL. The CDR3 has 16 residues. CDR3 sequence (DNA): TGCGCCAGCAGCGGATCAGGGTCTAGCGGCAATCAGCCCCAGCATTTT. Its translation is CASSGSGSSGNQPQHF.

There are a few counts of this clone. This chain uses TRBV29-1 with TRBJ1-4, with 7 bases identical to TRBD1. V shed 7 bases, J shed 5 bases, and the junction held 7 bases outside the gene matches. The CDR3 is 13 amino acids. Per the germline V gene, CDR1 is SQVTM and CDR2 is ANQGSEA. CDR3 nucleotide sequence: TGCAGCGCTGCGAAGGGGGCGAATGAAAAACTGTTTTTT. Translating it yields CSAAKGANEKLFF.

The chain couples TRBV5-4 to TRBJ1-2; TRBD1 is a possible D gene (5 bases). The CDR3 runs 14 residues. Germline CDR1 SGHNT, CDR2 YYREEE (reference sequence). Trimming took off 3 bases at V and 0 bases at J, with 9 bases between the two ends. The CDR3 sequence: CASSYRTTNYGYTF. For the CDR3, the DNA is TGTGCCAGCAGCTACCGGACAACTAACTATGGCTACACCTTC.

The V call is TRBV2, the J call TRBJ2-3; maybe TRBD2 (5 bases). The CDR3 runs 14 residues. Germline CDR1 SNHLY, CDR2 FYNNEI. V was clipped by 4 bases and J by 3 bases, with 11 bases between them. In DNA form, the CDR3 reads TGTGCCAGCAGTGTTTCTAGCCGGACAGATACGCAGTATTTT. Its protein product is CASSVSSRTDTQYF.